These 32 T cell receptor beta chains originate from one sample sequenced in a study of shared clonotypes between healthy human individuals. Only CD45RO-negative cells positively selected for CCR7 counted as naive CD8 cells, so terminally differentiated effector memory CD45RA+ cells were excluded. Data came from immunoSEQ multiplex PCR; TCRdb stores just in-frame clones and leaves some out. The sample records some 1,900,000 clones, about 94% being singletons. Sequenced material: naive CD8+ T cells sorted from blood. The source of these receptors is a man between 18 and 35 years old in good health.

This rearrangement joins TRBV6-4 to TRBJ2-7; TRBD2 might be the D (5 bases). From germline, CDR1 is MRHNA and CDR2 SNTAGT. V was trimmed by 9 bases and J by 0 bases, leaving 12 bases between them. The CDR3 loop spans 13 amino acids. The CDR3 is CARHEGSSYEQYF. CDR3 DNA sequence: TGTGCCAGGCATGAGGGAAGCTCCTACGAGCAGTACTTC.

The chain carries TRBV6-5 and TRBJ2-7, with a tentative D call TRBD1 (6 bases). V lost 6 bases and J lost 7, with 10 bases in between. The CDR3 has 11 residues. From germline, CDR1 is MNHEY and CDR2 SVGAGI. DNA of the CDR3: TGTGCCAGCAGCACAGGGTTTGAGCAGTACTTC. Its translation is CASSTGFEQYF.

As to this clone: This sample also contains other DNA sequences that code for the same CDR3. The rearrangement uses TRBV27 and TRBJ1-1; D not resolved. V lost 0 bases, J lost 1 base, and 6 bases lay in between. This CDR3 region has 14 residues. CDR1 is MNHEY, CDR2 SMNVEV, per germline (reference sequence). DNA for the CDR3: TGTGCCAGCAGTTTATCTGCAGAGAACACTGAAGCTTTCTTT. It yields the protein CASSLSAENTEAFF.

J is TRBJ2-5 and V is TRBV28, with 10 bases fitting TRBD1. Germline CDR1 reads MDHEN; CDR2 reads SYDVKM. The CDR3 sequence is 13 residues long. V lost 6 bases and J lost 5; bases outside the gene matches: 3. DNA of the CDR3: TGTGCCAGCAGAGGGACAGGGGTGGAGACCCAGTACTTC. Its translation: CASRGTGVETQYF.

The chain's CDR3 is CASSLSGIHEQYF. CDR3 nucleotides: TGTGCCAGCAGTTTATCCGGGATTCACGAGCAGTACTTC. The chain combines TRBV27 with TRBJ2-7; tentatively, D is TRBD2 (5 bases). Germline CDR1 and CDR2: MNHEY and SMNVEV (reference sequence). V shed 0 bases and J shed 5 bases, with 8 bases lying between them. CDR3 length: 13 amino acids.

The chain combines TRBV7-6 with TRBJ2-7, with D perhaps given as TRBD1 or TRBD2 (5 bases each). The CDR3 consists of 14 residues. Germline values: CDR1 SGHVS, CDR2 FNYEAQ. V gave up 5 bases and J gave up 0 bases, with 11 bases separating them. The CDR3 region has the DNA TGTGCCAGCAGCGAGGGACGGGCCTCCTACGAGCAGTACTTC. Translation: CASSEGRASYEQYF.

V is TRBV13 and J is TRBJ2-7, with TRBD1 matching over 7 bases. This CDR3 region has 15 residues. Germline V gene lookup returns CDR1 PRHDT and CDR2 FYEKMQ (reference sequence). The J segment lost 2 bases and the V segment lost 5 bases, leaving 9 bases of the junction unmatched. The CDR3 reads CASSQGTVGTYEQYF. The DNA of the CDR3 is TGTGCCAGCAGCCAAGGGACAGTAGGGACCTACGAGCAGTACTTC.

The chain employs TRBV2 and TRBJ2-3, with D perhaps TRBD2 (5 bases). V was pared by 5 bases and J by 2 bases, with 29 bases between. CDR3 length equals 20 residues. CDR1 and CDR2 from the germline V gene are SNHLY and FYNNEI. CDR3 DNA sequence: TGTGCCAGCAGTCCCCAGCCCCCGCCGTGGGTGGGGAGCTACACAGATACGCAGTATTTT. This translates into CASSPQPPPWVGSYTDTQYF.

This clone was seen once. This chain links TRBV27 with TRBJ2-1; 7 bases are shared with TRBD2. Germline V CDR1 and CDR2: MNHEY, SMNVEV (reference sequence). This CDR3 has 14 residues. V gave up 10 bases and J gave up 4 bases; unmatched junction bases: 10. The CDR3, as DNA: TGTGCCACCTACGGACTAGGAGATTACAATGAGCAGTTCTTC. Its protein is CATYGLGDYNEQFF.

The V gene is TRBV2, the J gene TRBJ2-7, with 15 nucleotides matching TRBD2. CDR1 and CDR2 (germline): SNHLY, FYNNEI. After removal of 7 bases from V and 4 bases from J, the junction contained 14 bases not matched to a gene. This CDR3 contains 18 residues. In DNA form, the CDR3 reads TGTGCCAGCAAGCACGCGGGACTAGCGGGAGGAGGTGGTTACGAGCAGTACTTC. This gives the protein CASKHAGLAGGGGYEQYF.

The V gene is TRBV4-3, the J gene TRBJ2-2; D is possibly TRBD1 or TRBD2 (5 bases each). Trimming stripped 0 bases from V and 5 bases from J, with 10 bases between. Germline CDR1 and CDR2: LGHNA and YSLEER. This CDR3 spans 15 amino acids. The CDR3 coding sequence is TGCGCCAGCAGCCAAGAAATTGGGGGAACCGGGGAGCTGTTTTTT. It translates to CASSQEIGGTGELFF.

This chain connects TRBV6-6 to TRBJ2-3; D is undetermined. The CDR3 extends over 16 amino acids. The germline V gene has CDR1 MNHNY and CDR2 SVGAGI (reference sequence). The V gene lost 8 bases and the J gene lost 0 bases, with 18 bases spanning the gap. The CDR3 region is CASSEPPVSSTDTQYF. CDR3 bases: TGTGCCAGCTCCGAACCCCCGGTCTCTAGCACAGATACGCAGTATTTT.

The V and J genes are TRBV11-2 and TRBJ2-3; possibly TRBD1 for D (6 bases). V lost 5 bases to trimming and J lost 2 bases, with 14 bases between them. Germline CDR1 is SGHAT and CDR2 is FQNNGV. This CDR3 is 15 amino acids long. The CDR3 region has the DNA TGTGCCAGCAGCCCCACAGGGCCCGTCACAGATACGCAGTATTTT. Translation gives CASSPTGPVTDTQYF.

The chain recombines TRBV6-1 with TRBJ2-3; D is unclear. CDR1 MNHNS and CDR2 SASEGT come from the germline V gene. Trimming shortened V by 2 bases and J by 0 bases, and 12 bases separated the two germline ends. This CDR3 contains 16 residues. The CDR3 bases are TGTGCCAGCAGTGAAATCGTGCTACTTAGCACAGATACGCAGTATTTT. Translated, it gives CASSEIVLLSTDTQYF.

The chain joins TRBV6-4 to TRBJ1-5; D unresolved. Germline V lookup: CDR1 MRHNA, CDR2 SNTAGT. Deletions cut 2 bases from V and 0 bases from J, with 14 bases between. The CDR3 loop spans 17 amino acids. The CDR3 sequence is CASSDLKRTDSNQPQHF. CDR3 coding DNA: TGTGCCAGCAGTGACCTAAAACGAACAGATAGCAATCAGCCCCAGCATTTT.

The V call is TRBV7-9, the J call TRBJ2-7; TRBD1 might be the D (6 bases). There are 13 residues in the CDR3. Germline loops: CDR1 SEHNR, CDR2 FQNEAQ (reference sequence). V was pared by 6 bases and J by 4 bases, with 13 bases between. CDR3 DNA sequence: TGTGCCAGCAGGTCAGGACAGCAATACGAGCAGTACTTC. Amino acids: CASRSGQQYEQYF.

The CDR3 is CASSYSGGNRNTEAFF. Written as DNA, the CDR3 is TGTGCCAGCAGTTACTCGGGTGGGAATAGGAACACTGAAGCTTTCTTT. The chain joins TRBV6-6 to TRBJ1-1; no clear D. The V end lost 0 bases, the J end lost 1 base, and 12 bases lay between the germline ends. Per germline, CDR1 MNHNY and CDR2 SVGAGI (reference sequence). The CDR3 contains 16 residues.

Of note for this clone: A read error may account for a junction end that differs from germline. This sequence joins TRBV5-5 and TRBJ1-1; 7 bases match TRBD1. CDR3 size: 13 residues. Per germline, CDR1 SGHKS and CDR2 YYEKEE (reference sequence). The CDR3 reads CASSQQGNPEAFF. The CDR3, as DNA: TGTGCCAGCAGTCAACAGGGGAACCCTGAAGCTTTCTTT.

The J gene is TRBJ2-3, the V gene TRBV4-3, with D possibly matching TRBD2 (5 bases). The germline V gene has CDR1 LGHNA and CDR2 YSLEER. The ends were cut back, 2 bases at V and 2 bases at J, with 17 bases in the middle. There are 17 residues in the CDR3. This chain's CDR3 is CASSQSWPAEYTDTQYF. The CDR3 nucleotides read TGCGCCAGCAGCCAATCATGGCCAGCGGAATACACAGATACGCAGTATTTT.

The chain links TRBV7-9 to TRBJ2-7; tentatively, D is TRBD2 (6 bases). CDR1 SEHNR and CDR2 FQNEAQ come from the germline V gene (reference sequence). V shed 1 base and J shed 2 bases, with 9 bases lying between them. This CDR3 spans 14 amino acids. CDR3 residues: CASSLGGETYEQYF. For the CDR3, the DNA is TGTGCCAGCAGCTTAGGGGGGGAAACCTACGAGCAGTACTTC.

The chain couples TRBV4-3 to TRBJ2-2; the D gene is possibly TRBD2 (6 bases). V dropped 0 bases and J dropped 3 bases, with 14 bases sitting between them. CDR3 length: 17 amino acids. CDR1 and CDR2 from the germline V gene are LGHNA and YSLEER. CDR3 bases: TGCGCCAGCAGCCAAGATGGAATGGAGGGCGACACCGGGGAGCTGTTTTTT. Its translation is CASSQDGMEGDTGELFF.

This chain joins TRBV5-6 and TRBJ1-1; 7 positions match TRBD1. CDR1 SGHDT and CDR2 YYEEEE come from the germline V gene. This CDR3 is 15 amino acids long. V was pared by 4 bases and J by 5 bases, with 11 bases of the junction left unmatched. CDR3 loop: CASSAKQGLVTEAFF. CDR3 DNA sequence: TGTGCCAGCAGCGCAAAACAGGGGCTAGTTACTGAAGCTTTCTTT.

This clone was observed once. This rearrangement joins TRBV5-7 to TRBJ2-7, with a possible D match to TRBD1 (5 bases). TRBV5-7 is classed as an ORF, of uncertain function. Trimming shortened V by 0 bases and J by 3 bases, and 13 bases separated the two germline ends. CDR3 size: 15 residues. CDR3 nucleotide sequence: TGTGCCAGCAGCTTGGGGTCCAGGGTGTGCTACGAGCAGTACTTC. It encodes CASSLGSRVCYEQYF.

CDR3 nucleotides: TGTGCCTGGAGTGTTGAGGTTATGAACACTGAAGCTTTCTTT. It encodes CAWSVEVMNTEAFF. The chain has TRBV30 and TRBJ1-1; the D is unclear. The CDR3 length is 14 residues. V was pared by 0 bases and J by 0 bases, with 8 bases between. CDR1 and CDR2 from the germline V gene are GTSNPN and SVGIG (reference sequence). Full variable domain (outside the CDR3, taken from reference TRBV30 and TRBJ1-1): SQTIHQWPATLVQPVGSPLSLECTVEGTSNPNLYWYRQAAGRGLQLLFYSVGIGQISSEVPQNLSASRPQDRQFILSSKKLLLSDSGFYLCAWSVEVMNTEAFFGQGTRLTVV.

The gene calls are TRBV7-2 and TRBJ2-7, with 8 bases identical to TRBD2. This CDR3 spans 13 amino acids. The germline gives CDR1 SGHTA, CDR2 FQGNSA. The V segment lost 7 bases and the J segment 6 bases; nucleotides outside the gene matches: 8. This CDR3 reads CASTPPGTSEQYF. CDR3 sequence (DNA): TGTGCCAGCACCCCTCCCGGGACTAGCGAGCAGTACTTC.

The chain joins TRBV7-9 to TRBJ2-1; D is possibly TRBD1 or TRBD2 (5 bases each). V lost 5 bases, J lost 7 bases, and 18 bases lay in between. Germline CDR1 SEHNR, CDR2 FQNEAQ (reference sequence). The CDR3 has 15 amino acids. The CDR3 reads CASSLSAGRANEQFF. CDR3 nucleotide sequence: TGTGCCAGCAGCCTCTCGGCGGGCAGGGCTAATGAGCAGTTCTTC.

The chain employs TRBV7-6 and TRBJ2-2; TRBD1 is a possible D gene (5 bases). The germline V and J ends were trimmed by 3 bases and 4 bases, with 12 bases remaining between them. CDR3 length equals 15 residues. Germline assignment: CDR1 SGHVS and CDR2 FNYEAQ. CDR3 sequence: CASSFSRVGTGELFF. Here the CDR3 DNA reads TGTGCCAGCAGCTTTTCCAGGGTTGGCACCGGGGAGCTGTTTTTT.

V and J are TRBV4-1 and TRBJ1-1; D unclear. CDR3 length: 12 residues. Trimming pared 8 bases from V and 8 bases from J, leaving 15 bases between. Germline CDR1 and CDR2: MGHRA and YSYEKL. CDR3: CASHQSGGEAFF. CDR3 coding DNA: TGCGCCAGCCATCAGTCGGGCGGAGAAGCTTTCTTT.

The CDR3 bases are TGCGCCAGCAGCTTAACACCGGGACAAGACCAAGAGACCCAGTACTTC. The encoded protein is CASSLTPGQDQETQYF. This rearrangement joins TRBV5-1 to TRBJ2-5; D perhaps matches TRBD1 (6 bases). The CDR3 consists of 16 residues. Per germline, CDR1 SGHRS and CDR2 YFSETQ. The V end was cut by 2 bases, the J end by 0 bases, with 14 bases between.

This chain connects TRBV6-5 to TRBJ2-1; TRBD2 agrees at 13 bases. Unmatched junction bases numbered 5, after V lost 5 bases and J lost 10 bases. The germline V gene encodes CDR1 MNHEY and CDR2 SVGAGI. The CDR3 extends over 14 amino acids. CDR3 amino acids: CASSGTSGTLEQFF. CDR3 DNA sequence: TGTGCCAGCAGTGGGACTAGCGGGACATTAGAGCAGTTCTTC.

The chain carries TRBV6-1 and TRBJ2-7, with TRBD1 identical over 10 bases. The CDR3 runs to 14 residues. Germline assignment: CDR1 MNHNS and CDR2 SASEGT. Germline trimming cut 4 bases from V and 3 bases from J; bases unmatched to any gene: 3. In DNA form, the CDR3 reads TGTGCCAGCAGTGTTCGGACAGGGGGCTACGAGCAGTACTTC. Amino acids: CASSVRTGGYEQYF.

The chain joins TRBV30 to TRBJ2-3; D might be TRBD1 (6 bases). The V end was cut by 5 bases, the J end by 2 bases, with 8 bases between. In germline, CDR1 is GTSNPN, CDR2 SVGIG (reference sequence). The CDR3 contains 12 residues. The CDR3 is CAWGTFTDTQYF. The CDR3, as DNA: TGTGCCTGGGGGACATTCACAGATACGCAGTATTTT.